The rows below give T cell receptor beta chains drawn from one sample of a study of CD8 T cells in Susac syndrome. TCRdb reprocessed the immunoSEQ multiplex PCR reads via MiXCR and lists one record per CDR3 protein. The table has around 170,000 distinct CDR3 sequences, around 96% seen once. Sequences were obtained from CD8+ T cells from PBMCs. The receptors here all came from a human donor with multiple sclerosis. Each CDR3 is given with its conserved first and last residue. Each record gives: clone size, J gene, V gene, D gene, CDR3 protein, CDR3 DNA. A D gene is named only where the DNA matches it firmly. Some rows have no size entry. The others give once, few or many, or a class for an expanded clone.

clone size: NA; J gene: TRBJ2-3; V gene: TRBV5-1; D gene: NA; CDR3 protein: CASSLGRRHYTQYF; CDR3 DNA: TGCGCCAGCAGCTTGGGGAGGCGACACTATACGCAGTATTTT
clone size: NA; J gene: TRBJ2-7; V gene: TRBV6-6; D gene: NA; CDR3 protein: CASRSGTAVVEQYF; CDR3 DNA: TGTGCCAGCAGATCGGGGACCGCGGTAGTGGAGCAGTACTTC
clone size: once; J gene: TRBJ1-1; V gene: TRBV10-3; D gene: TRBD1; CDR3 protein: CATGTGNTEAFF; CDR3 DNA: TGTGCCACCGGGACAGGGAACACTGAAGCTTTCTTT
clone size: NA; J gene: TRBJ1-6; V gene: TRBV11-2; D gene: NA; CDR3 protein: CASSLPPAPLHF; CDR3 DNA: TGTGCCAGCAGCTTACCGCCCGCCCCCCTCCACTTT
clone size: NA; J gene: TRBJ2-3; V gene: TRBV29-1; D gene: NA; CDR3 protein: CSVDRVPDTQYF; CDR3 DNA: TGCAGCGTTGATAGGGTGCCAGATACGCAGTATTTT
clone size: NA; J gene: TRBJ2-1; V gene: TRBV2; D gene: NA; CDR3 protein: CASNREGSYNEQFF; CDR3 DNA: TGTGCCAGCAATAGGGAAGGCTCCTACAATGAGCAGTTCTTC
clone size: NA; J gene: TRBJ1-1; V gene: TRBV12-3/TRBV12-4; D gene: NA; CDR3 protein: CASSSLTVNTEAFF; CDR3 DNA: TGTGCCAGCAGTTCACTGACCGTGAACACTGAAGCTTTCTTT
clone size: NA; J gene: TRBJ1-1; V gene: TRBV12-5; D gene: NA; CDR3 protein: CASGLGAVVEAFF; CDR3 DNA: TGTGCTAGTGGTTTGGGTGCTGTAGTTGAAGCTTTCTTT
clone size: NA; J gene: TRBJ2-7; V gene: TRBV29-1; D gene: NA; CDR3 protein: CSVLGGGSYEQYF; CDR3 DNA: TGCAGCGTTTTAGGTGGGGGCTCCTACGAGCAGTACTTC
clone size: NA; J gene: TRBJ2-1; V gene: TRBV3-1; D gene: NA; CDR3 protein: CASRPGTVDEQFF; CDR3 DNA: TGTGCCTCACGACCCGGGACTGTCGATGAGCAGTTCTTC
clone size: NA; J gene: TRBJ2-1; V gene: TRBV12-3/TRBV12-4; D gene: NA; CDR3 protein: CASRSGQLYNEQFF; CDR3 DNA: TGTGCCAGCAGATCCGGACAGCTCTACAATGAGCAGTTCTTC
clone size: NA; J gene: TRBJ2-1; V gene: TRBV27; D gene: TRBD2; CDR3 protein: CASSPIGTSGIKEQFF; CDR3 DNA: TGTGCCAGCAGTCCAATCGGGACTAGCGGGATAAAGGAGCAGTTCTTC
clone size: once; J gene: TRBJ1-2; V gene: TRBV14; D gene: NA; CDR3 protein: CASSRGAFDGYTF; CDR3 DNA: TGTGCCAGCAGCCGCGGGGCGTTCGATGGCTACACCTTC
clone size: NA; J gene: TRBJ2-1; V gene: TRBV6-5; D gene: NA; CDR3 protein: CASRPQGIDEQFF; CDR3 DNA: TGTGCCAGCAGACCTCAGGGTATCGATGAGCAGTTCTTC
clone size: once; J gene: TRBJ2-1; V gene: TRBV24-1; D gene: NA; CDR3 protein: CATSDRGRSYNEQFF; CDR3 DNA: TGTGCCACCAGTGATAGGGGACGCTCCTACAATGAGCAGTTCTTC
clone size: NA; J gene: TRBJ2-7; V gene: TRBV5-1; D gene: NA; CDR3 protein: CASSLTPYYEQYF; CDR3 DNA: TGCGCCAGCAGTCTGACACCATACTACGAGCAGTACTTC
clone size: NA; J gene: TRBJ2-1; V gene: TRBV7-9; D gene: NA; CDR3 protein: CASSAPAPSYNEQFF; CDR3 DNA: TGTGCCAGCAGCGCCCCTGCCCCCTCCTACAATGAGCAGTTCTTC
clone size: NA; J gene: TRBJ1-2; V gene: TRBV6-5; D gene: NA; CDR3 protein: CASRDPGGISVGYTF; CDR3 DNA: TGTGCCAGCAGGGACCCCGGGGGTATCTCAGTTGGCTACACCTTC
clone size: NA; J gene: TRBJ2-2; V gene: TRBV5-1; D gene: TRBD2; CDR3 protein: CASSSGTSYTGELFF; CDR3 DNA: TGCGCCAGCAGCTCCGGGACTAGCTACACCGGGGAGCTGTTTTTT
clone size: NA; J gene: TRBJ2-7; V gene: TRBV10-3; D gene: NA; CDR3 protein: CAISEPVRYEQYF; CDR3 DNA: TGTGCCATCAGTGAGCCGGTCCGCTACGAGCAGTACTTC